The present T cell receptor (beta chain) was sequenced within a study of T cell responses to AZD1222 COVID-19 vaccine. Study results and caveats: Across spike, vaccine-associated CD4 TCRs were found, dominant at 160-218 and 743-854. Seropositive at baseline were only five or six AZD1222 recipients. Vaccination with two AZD1222 doses was followed by a rise in Spike-specific TCR breadth and depth. The donor cohort was predominantly white British with a female majority, and clonal diversity may have been underestimated.

Clones were read by immunoSEQ multiplex PCR, and TCRdb kept only the in-frame ones, dropping some. The data show 75,000 to 100,000 clones, around 90% seen once. This CDR3 has 14 residues. Germline CDR1 reads MDHEN; CDR2 reads SYDVKM. J was trimmed by 0 bases and V by 5 bases; bases with no gene match: 4. With regard to this clone: Its specificity is unknown.

The sequence came from an adult in good health. J is TRBJ2-7 and V is TRBV28; 7 bases fit TRBD2. The material sequenced was peripheral blood, taken on day 0 of AZD1222 vaccination. The CDR3 DNA reads TGTGCCAGCAGTGCTAGCGGAAGCTCCTACGAGCAGTACTTC. Amino acid sequence: CASSASGSSYEQYF. Filled out from reference TRBV28 and TRBJ2-7, the complete variable domain reads DVKVTQSSRYLVKRTGEKVFLECVQDMDHENMFWYRQDPGLGLRLIYFSYDVKMKEKGDIPEGYSVSREKKERFSLILESASTNQTSMYLCASSASGSSYEQYFGPGTRLTVT.